This T cell receptor (beta chain) came from a study of blood T cell repertoires in COVID-19. Study summary: The analysed material was cDNA or gDNA that came from T cells, B-cell-depleted T cells, or PBMCs.

V was clipped by 7 bases and J by 0 bases, with 16 bases between them. This CDR3 is built from 16 residues. CDR1 and CDR2 from the germline V gene are MGHDK and SYGVNS. Per the study methods: Amplified reference gene primers provided the basis for estimating nucleated cell counts. The data were produced by immunoSEQ multiplex PCR, yet TCRdb's version contains in-frame clones alone and is incomplete. V and J calls and clone size are given by that table; D and trimming were obtained from the DNA. The table records about 240,000 clones, 86% of them present only once. J is TRBJ1-3 and V is TRBV25-1; TRBD1 might be the D (6 bases). Sequenced input: peripheral blood. The source is a man aged 55-75 years with acute or convalescent COVID-19. Here the CDR3 DNA reads TGTGCCAGCACCCAGACTGGGACACCCTCTGGAAACACCATATATTTT. This gives the protein CASTQTGTPSGNTIYF.